Each of the 25 T cell receptor beta chains below was sequenced from the same sample in a study of OX40 agonist ivuxolimab in advanced cancers. Profiled with immunoSEQ multiplex PCR; TCRdb holds only in-frame clones, not every one. This sample has about 28,000 clones, with more than 70% found just once. The sequenced sample was CD4+ or CD8+ T cells sorted from blood, obtained in a trial of the OX40 agonist ivuxolimab. The source is an adult with an advanced solid tumor such as melanoma, head and neck, liver or kidney cancer.

The rearrangement links TRBV6-5 to TRBJ2-3; D unclear. This CDR3 spans 15 amino acids. V was cut by 0 bases and J by 4 bases, with 11 bases left in between. Germline loops: CDR1 MNHEY, CDR2 SVGAGI. The chain's CDR3 is CASSYSIGKADTQYF. CDR3 coding DNA: TGTGCCAGCAGTTACTCGATAGGGAAAGCAGATACGCAGTATTTT.

V gene TRBV9 combines with J gene TRBJ1-2; 7 bases fit TRBD1. This CDR3 region has 15 residues. J was trimmed by 0 bases and V by 4 bases; bases with no gene match: 6. CDR1 SGDLS and CDR2 YYNGEE come from the germline V gene. The CDR3: CASSQDRAANYGYTF. The CDR3 nucleotides read TGTGCCAGCAGCCAAGACAGGGCAGCTAACTATGGCTACACCTTC. The variable domain in full, with the rest retrieved from reference TRBV9 and TRBJ1-2, is DSGVTQTPKHLITATGQRVTLRCSPRSGDLSVYWYQQSLDQGLQFLIQYYNGEERAKGNILERFSAQQFPDLHSELNLSSLELGDSALYFCASSQDRAANYGYTFGSGTRLTVV.

The chain has TRBV6-5 and TRBJ2-1; D tentatively reads TRBD1 or TRBD2 (5 bases each). The CDR3 consists of 15 residues. In germline, CDR1 is MNHEY, CDR2 SVGAGI. Trimming cost V 8 bases and J 8 bases, with 22 bases left between them. CDR3 sequence: CASAPQTGVGDEQFF. The CDR3 region has the DNA TGTGCCAGCGCCCCCCAGACCGGGGTGGGGGATGAGCAGTTCTTC.

This clone was seen more than once but under ten times. The chain couples TRBV2 to TRBJ2-2; 8 nucleotides align to TRBD2. The V and J ends lost 7 bases and 5 bases, in that order; junction bases with no gene match: 6. There are 14 residues in the CDR3. The germline gives CDR1 SNHLY, CDR2 FYNNEI. This CDR3 is CASTIAGSTGELFF. Here the CDR3 DNA reads TGTGCCAGCACGATAGCGGGGAGTACCGGGGAGCTGTTTTTT.

This chain connects TRBV2 to TRBJ1-6, with D unresolved. Germline V gene lookup returns CDR1 SNHLY and CDR2 FYNNEI. The CDR3 consists of 19 residues. The V and J ends lost 2 bases and 0 bases respectively, with 17 bases between them. The CDR3: CASSESAGYHSSYNSPLHF. CDR3 sequence (DNA): TGTGCCAGCAGTGAATCGGCAGGATATCACAGCTCCTATAATTCACCCCTCCACTTT.

This chain links TRBV11-3 with TRBJ2-7; TRBD1 might be the D (6 bases). Germline V gene lookup returns CDR1 SGHNT and CDR2 YENEEA. The CDR3 has 15 amino acids. Trimming shortened V by 5 bases and J by 0 bases, and 14 bases separated the two germline ends. The DNA for the CDR3 is TGTGCCAGCAGCCTTGGACAGCCAAGCTCCTACGAGCAGTACTTC. Encoded protein: CASSLGQPSSYEQYF. The variable domain in full, with the rest retrieved from reference TRBV11-3 and TRBJ2-7, is EAGVVQSPRYKIIEKKQPVAFWCNPISGHNTLYWYLQNLGQGPELLIRYENEEAVDDSQLPKDRFSAERLKGVDSTLKIQPAELGDSAVYLCASSLGQPSSYEQYFGPGTRLTVT.

This chain uses TRBV7-8 with TRBJ2-3, with unresolved D. CDR3 size: 14 residues. V was clipped by 5 bases and J by 4 bases, with 13 bases between them. Per the germline V gene, CDR1 is SGHVS and CDR2 is FQNEAQ. The CDR3 region is CASSPGYLSDTQYF. The CDR3 DNA sequence: TGTGCCAGCAGCCCCGGTTATCTTTCAGATACGCAGTATTTT.

J is TRBJ2-3 and V is TRBV5-8; possibly TRBD1 for D (6 bases). V lost 4 bases and J lost 4, with 16 bases in between. Germline values: CDR1 SGHTS, CDR2 YDEGEE. The CDR3 is 15 residues long. The CDR3 region is CASSEYTGFPDTQYF. The CDR3 region has the DNA TGTGCCAGCAGCGAATACACAGGGTTTCCAGATACGCAGTATTTT.

The chain carries TRBV19 and TRBJ1-1; D is perhaps TRBD1 (5 bases). The CDR3 has 15 residues. Germline V gene lookup returns CDR1 LNHDA and CDR2 SQIVND (reference sequence). The ends were cut back, 1 base at V and 1 base at J, with 10 bases in the middle. In nucleotides, the CDR3 is TGTGCCAGTAGTATAGGCCCGGGACCGAACACTGAAGCTTTCTTT. Protein sequence: CASSIGPGPNTEAFF.

V gene TRBV30 combines with J gene TRBJ1-4, with D hard to call. CDR3 size: 16 residues. V was trimmed by 0 bases and J by 11 bases, leaving 22 bases between them. CDR1 is GTSNPN and CDR2 is SVGIG in the germline V gene (reference sequence). This chain's CDR3 is CAWSVPPPRVGGKLFF. The CDR3 DNA sequence: TGTGCCTGGAGTGTACCCCCCCCGAGGGTAGGAGGGAAACTGTTTTTT. The entire variable domain, with the rest obtained from reference TRBV30 and TRBJ1-4, is as follows: SQTIHQWPATLVQPVGSPLSLECTVEGTSNPNLYWYRQAAGRGLQLLFYSVGIGQISSEVPQNLSASRPQDRQFILSSKKLLLSDSGFYLCAWSVPPPRVGGKLFFGSGTQLSVL.

The CDR3 bases are TGTGCCAGCAGTTATTCAAGGAAGCCGATGAACACTGAAGCTTTCTTT. Amino acid sequence: CASSYSRKPMNTEAFF. The rearrangement links TRBV6-9 to TRBJ1-1; D uncertain. CDR1 and CDR2 (germline): MNHGY, SVAAGI. Deletions cut 0 bases from V and 0 bases from J, with 11 bases between. The CDR3 extends over 16 amino acids.

A remark on this clone: Other DNA sequences in this specimen translate into the identical CDR3. The rearrangement uses TRBV27 and TRBJ1-2, with TRBD1 as a possible D gene (6 bases). This CDR3 has 13 residues. The V gene lost 3 bases and the J gene lost 2 bases, with 7 bases spanning the gap. The germline V gene has CDR1 MNHEY and CDR2 SMNVEV (reference sequence). The CDR3 region has the DNA TGTGCCAGCAGTTTTGGGGGCAACTATGGCTACACCTTC. Translating it yields CASSFGGNYGYTF.

The genes are TRBV25-1 and TRBJ1-1; D ambiguous. V lost 5 bases to trimming and J lost 5 bases, with 12 bases between them. Germline V lookup: CDR1 MGHDK, CDR2 SYGVNS. This CDR3 is 13 amino acids long. The CDR3 region has the DNA TGTGCCAGCAGTCCGGGGATTTGGACTGAAGCTTTCTTT. Protein sequence: CASSPGIWTEAFF. Together with reference TRBV25-1 and TRBJ1-1, the CDR3 gives the full variable domain: EADIYQTPRYLVIGTGKKITLECSQTMGHDKMYWYQQDPGMELHLIHYSYGVNSTEKGDLSSESTVSRIRTEHFPLTLESARPSHTSQYLCASSPGIWTEAFFGQGTRLTVV.

V usage is TRBV5-6 and J usage is TRBJ1-2, with D perhaps TRBD1 (6 bases). The V and J ends lost 1 base and 3 bases respectively, with 19 bases between them. From germline, CDR1 is SGHDT and CDR2 YYEEEE. This CDR3 contains 17 residues. This CDR3 is CASSLPSRTEAYYGYTF. CDR3 nucleotides: TGTGCCAGCAGCTTGCCCTCCAGGACAGAGGCTTACTATGGCTACACCTTC.

This clone qualifies as medium-sized. This chain connects TRBV27 to TRBJ2-1; D may match TRBD1 or TRBD2 (5 bases each). The CDR3 has 16 amino acids. The V end was cut by 3 bases, the J end by 3 bases, with 15 bases between. Germline lookup yields CDR1 MNHEY and CDR2 SMNVEV (reference sequence). The CDR3 bases are TGTGCCAGCAGTTTTCGGGACGAGAGTTTCTACAATGAGCAGTTCTTC. It codes for CASSFRDESFYNEQFF.

CDR3: CASSLDWDMDQPQHF. Written as DNA, the CDR3 is TGTGCCAGCAGCTTAGATTGGGACATGGATCAGCCCCAGCATTTT. The chain joins TRBV11-2 to TRBJ1-5; D perhaps matches TRBD1 (6 bases). Germline CDR1 reads SGHAT; CDR2 reads FQNNGV. Trimming removed 0 bases from V and 5 bases from J, with 11 bases in between. CDR3 length equals 15 residues.

The chain uses TRBV27 and TRBJ2-7, with a weak D call TRBD1 (6 bases). This CDR3 spans 14 amino acids. Trimming removed 2 bases from V and 2 bases from J, with 10 bases in between. Germline values: CDR1 MNHEY, CDR2 SMNVEV (reference sequence). The CDR3 DNA is TGTGCCAGCAGTTTACAGGGGATGCCCTACGAGCAGTACTTC. Protein: CASSLQGMPYEQYF.

V usage is TRBV9 and J usage is TRBJ2-7; D is perhaps TRBD1 (7 bases). This CDR3 is 15 amino acids long. Germline-derived CDR1 and CDR2 are SGDLS and YYNGEE. V lost 0 bases to trimming and J lost 4 bases, with 14 bases between them. DNA of the CDR3: TGTGCCAGCAGCGTAGGACAGGGAGGAGGGTACGAGCAGTACTTC. It codes for CASSVGQGGGYEQYF.

V gene TRBV30 combines with J gene TRBJ1-2; D not resolved. Trimming removed 4 bases at V and 8 bases at J, with 8 bases between. The CDR3 runs to 10 residues. The V gene's germline CDR1 is GTSNPN and CDR2 SVGIG (reference sequence). In DNA, the CDR3 is TGTGCCTGGAAAGGGTACGGCTACACCTTC. Residues: CAWKGYGYTF.

This clone was found once. The J gene is TRBJ2-6, the V gene TRBV6-6, with D perhaps assigned TRBD1 or TRBD2 (6 bases each). The CDR3 runs to 15 residues. V was pared by 4 bases and J by 12 bases, with 19 bases between. Germline V gives CDR1 MNHNY, CDR2 SVGAGI (reference sequence). The CDR3 DNA sequence: TGTGCCAGCAGTTCCCCGAGGGGGGATTACGGCGTCCTGACTTTC. Protein: CASSSPRGDYGVLTF.

V gene TRBV5-6 combines with J gene TRBJ2-7, with unresolved D. The CDR3 is 14 residues long. Germline CDR1 is SGHDT and CDR2 is YYEEEE. Trimming pared 0 bases from V and 2 bases from J, leaving 9 bases between. CDR3 amino acids: CASSLGTTAYEQYF. Written as DNA, the CDR3 is TGTGCCAGCAGCTTGGGAACCACCGCCTACGAGCAGTACTTC.

This chain joins TRBV10-2 and TRBJ2-6; maybe TRBD2 (5 bases). Germline lookup yields CDR1 WSHSY and CDR2 SAAADI. V shed 7 bases and J shed 1 base, with 23 bases lying between them. The CDR3 contains 19 residues. The CDR3 region is CASKRSFEGPSSGANVLTF. CDR3 nucleotide sequence: TGCGCCAGCAAAAGGTCATTTGAGGGTCCTTCTTCTGGGGCCAACGTCCTGACTTTC.

The chain uses TRBV5-1 and TRBJ2-1; TRBD2 matches 10 bases. The V gene's germline CDR1 is SGHRS and CDR2 YFSETQ. This CDR3 region has 16 residues. V was clipped by 4 bases and J by 3 bases; unmatched bases: 7. CDR3 residues: CASSLPLAGGYNEQFF. The DNA of the CDR3 is TGCGCCAGCAGCCTACCCTTAGCGGGGGGCTACAATGAGCAGTTCTTC. Full variable domain (rest looked up from reference TRBV5-1 and TRBJ2-1): KAGVTQTPRYLIKTRGQQVTLSCSPISGHRSVSWYQQTPGQGLQFLFEYFSETQRNKGNFPGRFSGRQFSNSRSEMNVSTLELGDSALYLCASSLPLAGGYNEQFFGPGTRLTVL.

This sequence joins TRBV7-6 and TRBJ2-7; TRBD2 agrees at 8 bases. Trimming took 5 bases from V and 2 from J; bases not matched to a gene: 2. Germline V gene data show CDR1 as SGHVS and CDR2 as FNYEAQ. The CDR3 is 13 residues long. This CDR3 is CASSPGGAYEQYF. DNA of the CDR3: TGTGCCAGCAGCCCGGGAGGGGCCTACGAGCAGTACTTC.

The chain carries TRBV20-1 and TRBJ1-2, with no clear D. The V gene lost 6 bases and the J gene lost 8 bases, with 10 bases spanning the gap. The CDR3 spans 10 residues. CDR1 is DFQATT and CDR2 is SNEGSKA in the germline V gene (reference sequence). In nucleotides, the CDR3 is TGCAGTGCCCTGTTCACAGGCTACACCTTC. This sequence encodes CSALFTGYTF.